The clone carrying this T cell receptor (beta chain) is medium-sized in the sample. What it binds is unknown. The CDR3 length is 17 residues. The germline V gene encodes CDR1 LNHDA and CDR2 SQIVND (reference sequence). Unmatched junction bases numbered 12, after V lost 5 bases and J lost 4 bases. TCRdb itself ran the reads through MiXCR, one entry per CDR3 protein. The data contain 2,000 to 2,500 distinct CDR3 sequences, more than 14% of them singletons. The source of the sample is a study of liver allograft versus peripheral blood T cells. Study-level information: Recipients' peripheral blood served as the comparator for T cell receptor repertoires in transplanted livers.

General study findings and limits: T cell receptor repertoires inside liver allografts reportedly differed from those in peripheral blood.

The V and J genes are TRBV19 and TRBJ2-5; 11 nucleotides align to TRBD2. The TCR comes from a human patient who had a liver transplant. Some T cells may be supplied by the graft donor. CDR3 bases: TGTGCCAGTAGTGGCCTAGCGGGGGGTCCACGCCGAGAGACCCAGTACTTC. Protein: CASSGLAGGPRRETQYF.